Below are 18 T cell receptor beta chains sequenced from a single sample in a study of T cell clonality in common variable immunodeficiency. Data came from immunoSEQ multiplex PCR; TCRdb stores just in-frame clones and leaves some out. Singletons are absent from the sample, which has tens of thousands of clones. The sample comprised peripheral blood mononuclear cells. These TCRs come from a person aged 18 to 75 in good health.

This clone came up many times. From the germline J gene comes the end of the CDR3, since the read stops 3 residues before it. J is TRBJ2-3 and V is TRBV7-6, with D possibly matching TRBD2 (5 bases). The germline CDR1 and CDR2 sequences are SGHVS and FNYEAQ. Trimming took off 0 bases at V and 1 base at J, with 8 bases between the two ends. The CDR3 covers 15 residues. Incomplete CDR3 DNA: TGTGCCAGCAGCTTAGCGGACGGGGGCACAGATACG. Its translation: CASSLADGGTDT. The entire CDR3 sequence reads CASSLADGGTDTQYF.

This clone was detected ten times or more. The CDR3 sequence is CASSLQQGRNEKLFF. The sequenced part of the CDR3 DNA is TGTGCCAGCAGCCTCCAGCAGGGCCGTAATGAAAAA. The chain employs TRBV7-6 and TRBJ1-4, with a weak D call TRBD1 (5 bases). The read finishes 3 residues shy of the CDR3 end, and the germline J gene is used to complete it. The CDR3 extends over 15 amino acids. With 5 bases removed from V and 4 bases from J, the gap between germline ends came to 14 bases. Germline-derived CDR1 and CDR2 are SGHVS and FNYEAQ.

This clone has ten or more counts. The sequenced fragment ends 3 residues before the CDR3 boundary, so the rest is inferred from the germline J gene. The chain is built from TRBV14 and TRBJ1-2; TRBD1 is a possible D gene (5 bases). This CDR3 is built from 15 residues. Germline values: CDR1 SGHDN, CDR2 FVKESK. CDR3 in amino acids: CASSQDRRVKGGYTF. The part of the CDR3 DNA that was read is TGTGCCAGCAGCCAAGATCGCAGGGTAAAAGGAGGC.

This clone came up many times. The read is 3 residues too short to cover the CDR3 end, so that end is filled in from the germline J gene. The chain has TRBV13 and TRBJ2-7, with D possibly being TRBD1 (6 bases). CDR1 is PRHDT and CDR2 is FYEKMQ in the germline V gene (reference sequence). Trimming took off 4 bases at V and 4 bases at J, with 14 bases between the two ends. This CDR3 comprises 14 residues. The sequenced CDR3 bases are TGTGCCAGCAGCTATAACAGGGACGAGTACGAG. Translated: CASSYNRDEYE. The complete CDR3 reads CASSYNRDEYEQYF.

This clone was detected many times. The CDR3 goes on 3 residues after the read ends, and that part is filled in from the germline J gene. The V call is TRBV5-6, the J call TRBJ1-6; D not certain. The CDR3 is made up of 14 amino acids. Germline loops: CDR1 SGHDT, CDR2 YYEEEE. Trimming stripped 2 bases from V and 8 bases from J, with 11 bases between. The part of the CDR3 DNA that was read is TGTGCCAGCAGCTTCGGGTCTGCCGATTCACCC. This sequence encodes CASSFGSADSP. The full CDR3 protein is CASSFGSADSPLHF.

Ten or more counts support this clone. From the germline J gene comes the end of the CDR3, since the read stops 3 residues before it. The V call is TRBV11-2, the J call TRBJ2-5; TRBD1 is a possible D gene (6 bases). Germline V gene sequence: CDR1 SGHAT, CDR2 FQNNGV. V was trimmed by 5 bases and J by 4 bases, leaving 11 bases between them. CDR3 size: 13 residues. The CDR3 bases that were read are TGTGCCAGCAGCCGGGGACACTTAGAGACC. It is translated as CASSRGHLET. In full, the CDR3 is CASSRGHLETQYF. Drawing the rest from reference TRBV11-2 and TRBJ2-5, the complete variable domain is EAGVAQSPRYKIIEKRQSVAFWCNPISGHATLYWYQQILGQGPKLLIQFQNNGVVDDSQLPKDRFSAERLKGVDSTLKIQPAKLEDSAVYLCASSRGHLETQYFGPGTRLLVL.

This clone was recorded at least ten times. The observed sequence ends 3 residues before the CDR3 terminus, with the missing tail filled in from the germline J gene. The V gene is TRBV6-2 or TRBV6-3, the J gene TRBJ2-5, with D maybe TRBD1 (6 bases). Germline V lookup: CDR1 MNHEY, CDR2 SVGEGT. V was shortened by 6 bases and J by 5 bases, with 13 bases between the two germline ends. CDR3 length equals 13 residues. The CDR3 reads CASRNQGLETQYF. Partial CDR3 DNA: TGTGCCAGCAGAAACCAGGGGCTCGAGACC.

This clone was seen many times. The germline gene is not matched at one end of the junction; a read error may be the cause. With the read ending 3 residues before the CDR3 end, the germline J gene is used to fill in that end. The V and J genes are TRBV4-2 and TRBJ2-7; 7 positions match TRBD2. The CDR3 is 17 residues long. Germline V lookup: CDR1 LGHNA, CDR2 YNFKEQ. Partial CDR3 DNA: TGCGCCAGCAGCCAAGAACTTCAGGGCGGGGGAGCTTACGAG. It encodes CASSQELQGGGAYE. The full CDR3 is CASSQELQGGGAYEQYF.

This clone came up many times. The read is 3 residues too short to cover the CDR3 end, so that end is filled in from the germline J gene. The chain couples TRBV19 to TRBJ2-7; D is unclear. The V end was cut by 3 bases, the J end by 2 bases, with 11 bases between. In germline, CDR1 is LNHDA, CDR2 SQIVND (reference sequence). The CDR3 has 14 residues. The CDR3 bases that were read are TGTGCCAGTAGTATCAGAGGCCCAGCCTACGAG. Residues: CASSIRGPAYE. The CDR3 in full is CASSIRGPAYEQYF.

This clone occurred many times. The read terminates 3 residues ahead of where the CDR3 ends, so the germline J gene completes it. The gene calls are TRBV30 and TRBJ1-2; the match to TRBD1 covers 7 bases. Per the germline V gene, CDR1 is GTSNPN and CDR2 is SVGIG (reference sequence). The CDR3 consists of 15 residues. The ends lost 2 bases at V and 5 bases at J; junction bases unmatched: 11. The CDR3 DNA, read in part, is TGTGCCTGGAGTTCTTCCCGACAGGGCATATATGGC. Residues: CAWSSSRQGIYG. The entire CDR3 is CAWSSSRQGIYGYTF.

This clone showed up many times. The sequenced fragment ends 3 residues before the CDR3 boundary, so the rest is inferred from the germline J gene. The chain couples TRBV6-2 or TRBV6-3 to TRBJ2-3; D unclear. The CDR3 is made up of 13 amino acids. The germline V gene encodes CDR1 MNHEY and CDR2 SVGEGT. V was clipped by 6 bases and J by 5 bases, with 12 bases between them. The sequenced CDR3 bases are TGTGCCAGCAGCTCGTGGGCTATAGATACG. Amino acid sequence: CASSSWAIDT. The entire CDR3 protein is CASSSWAIDTQYF.

This clone was counted many times. The read halts 3 residues ahead of the CDR3 end, with the missing end drawn from the germline J gene. This rearrangement joins TRBV10-2 to TRBJ1-1; a weak D match, TRBD1 (5 bases). Trimming stripped 0 bases from V and 0 bases from J, with 20 bases between. The CDR3 covers 19 residues. Germline loops: CDR1 WSHSY, CDR2 SAAADI. CDR3 bases read: TGCGCCAGCAGTGAGTCGGTATCCCGGAGGGGAAAGATGAACACTGAA. Protein: CASSESVSRRGKMNTE. In full, the CDR3 reads CASSESVSRRGKMNTEAFF.

This clone was seen many times. The read ends 3 residues early relative to the CDR3; the germline J gene fills the gap. J is TRBJ2-7 and V is TRBV5-1, with TRBD2 matching over 12 bases. V lost 0 bases, J lost 3 bases, and 4 bases stayed unmatched. This CDR3 is built from 16 residues. The V gene's germline CDR1 is SGHRS and CDR2 YFSETQ. The chain's CDR3 is CASSLARTSGVYEQYF. The CDR3 DNA, read in part, is TGCGCCAGCAGCTTGGCACGGACTAGCGGGGTCTACGAG.

This clone occurred many times. The read finishes 3 residues shy of the CDR3 end, and the germline J gene is used to complete it. The chain couples TRBV18 to TRBJ2-6, with D perhaps matching TRBD1 (6 bases). CDR3 length equals 16 residues. The germline V gene encodes CDR1 KGHSH and CDR2 LQKENI. Trimming pared 3 bases from V and 0 bases from J, leaving 9 bases between. The CDR3 loop reads CASSPTGNSGANVLTF. The sequenced part of the CDR3 DNA is TGTGCCAGCTCACCTACAGGGAACTCTGGGGCCAACGTC.

This clone was detected ten times or more. CDR3 bases read: TGTGCCAGCAGTAGCTTGACTAGCGGGGGGTCAGATACG. It codes for CASSSLTSGGSDT. The full CDR3 is CASSSLTSGGSDTQYF. V and J are TRBV27 and TRBJ2-3, with TRBD2 matching 13 bases. Read data end 3 residues before the CDR3 end; the end is taken from the germline J gene. Germline loops: CDR1 MNHEY, CDR2 SMNVEV (reference sequence). This CDR3 has 16 amino acids. The trim removed 5 bases at V and 4 bases at J, leaving 6 bases unmatched.

This clone was counted between two and nine times. The CDR3 is cut off 3 residues early in the read; its end comes from the germline J gene. The chain carries TRBV2 and TRBJ2-1; 10 positions match TRBD2. CDR3 length: 15 amino acids. CDR1 is SNHLY and CDR2 is FYNNEI in the germline V gene. The trim removed 4 bases at V and 4 bases at J, leaving 4 bases unmatched. CDR3 sequence: CASSAGSGRYNEQFF. Partial CDR3 DNA: TGTGCCAGCAGTGCCGGTAGCGGGAGGTACAATGAG.

Many counts were recorded for this clone. With the read ending 3 residues before the CDR3 end, the germline J gene is used to fill in that end. The chain combines TRBV6-4 with TRBJ2-1; 7 positions match TRBD1. The germline V gene has CDR1 MRHNA and CDR2 SNTAGT. The CDR3 consists of 14 residues. J was trimmed by 0 bases and V by 4 bases; bases with no gene match: 0. Incomplete CDR3 DNA: TGTGCCAGCAGTGGGGACAGCTCCTACAATGAG. Protein sequence: CASSGDSSYNE. The entire CDR3 is CASSGDSSYNEQFF.

This clone was seen ten or more times. The CDR3 goes on 3 residues after the read ends, and that part is filled in from the germline J gene. This chain uses TRBV20-1 with TRBJ2-2; D remains ambiguous. CDR1 is DFQATT and CDR2 is SNEGSKA in the germline V gene (reference sequence). This CDR3 spans 14 amino acids. The ends were cut back, 1 base at V and 1 base at J, with 7 bases in the middle. CDR3 DNA (partial): TGCAGTGCTAGAGGTCAGATGAACACCGGGGAG. It yields the protein CSARGQMNTGE. The entire CDR3 reads CSARGQMNTGELFF.